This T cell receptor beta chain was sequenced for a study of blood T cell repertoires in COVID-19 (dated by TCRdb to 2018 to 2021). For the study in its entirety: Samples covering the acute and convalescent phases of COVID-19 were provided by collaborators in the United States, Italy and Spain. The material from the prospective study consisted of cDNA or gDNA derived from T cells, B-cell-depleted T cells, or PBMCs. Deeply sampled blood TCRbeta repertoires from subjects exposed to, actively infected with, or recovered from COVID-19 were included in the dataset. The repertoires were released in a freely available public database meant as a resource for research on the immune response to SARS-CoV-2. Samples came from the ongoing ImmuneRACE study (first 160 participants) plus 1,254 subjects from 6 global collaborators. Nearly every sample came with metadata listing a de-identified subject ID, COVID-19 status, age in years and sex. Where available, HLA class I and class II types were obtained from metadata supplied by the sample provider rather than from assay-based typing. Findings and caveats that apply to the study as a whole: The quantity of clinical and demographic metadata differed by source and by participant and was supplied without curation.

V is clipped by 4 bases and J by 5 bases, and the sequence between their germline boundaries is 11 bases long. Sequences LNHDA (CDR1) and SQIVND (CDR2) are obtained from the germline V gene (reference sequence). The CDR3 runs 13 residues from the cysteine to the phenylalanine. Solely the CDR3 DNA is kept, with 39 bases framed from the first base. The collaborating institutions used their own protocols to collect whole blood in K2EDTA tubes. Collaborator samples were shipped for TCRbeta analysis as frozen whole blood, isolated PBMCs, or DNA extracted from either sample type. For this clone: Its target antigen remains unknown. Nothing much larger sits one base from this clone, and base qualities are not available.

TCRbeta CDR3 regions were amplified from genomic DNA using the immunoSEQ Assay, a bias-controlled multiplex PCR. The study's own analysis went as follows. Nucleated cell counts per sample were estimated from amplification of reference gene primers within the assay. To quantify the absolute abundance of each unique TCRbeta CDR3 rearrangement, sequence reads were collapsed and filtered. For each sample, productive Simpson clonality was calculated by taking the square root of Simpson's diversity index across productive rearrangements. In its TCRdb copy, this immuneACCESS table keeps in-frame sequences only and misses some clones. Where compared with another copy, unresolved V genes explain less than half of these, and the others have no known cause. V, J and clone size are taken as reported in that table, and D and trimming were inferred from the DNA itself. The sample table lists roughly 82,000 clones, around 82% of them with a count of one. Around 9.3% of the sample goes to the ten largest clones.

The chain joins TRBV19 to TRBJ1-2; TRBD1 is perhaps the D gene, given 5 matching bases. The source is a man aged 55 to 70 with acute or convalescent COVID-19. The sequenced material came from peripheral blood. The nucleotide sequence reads TGTGCCAGTAGTAGGGCGCGGGGGTATGGCTACACCTTC. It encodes CASSRARGYGYTF. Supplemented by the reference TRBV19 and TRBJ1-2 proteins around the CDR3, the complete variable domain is DGGITQSPKYLFRKEGQNVTLSCEQNLNHDAMYWYRQDPGQGLRLIYYSQIVNDFQKGDIAEGYSVSREKKESFPLTVTSAQKNPTAFYLCASSRARGYGYTFGSGTRLTVV.